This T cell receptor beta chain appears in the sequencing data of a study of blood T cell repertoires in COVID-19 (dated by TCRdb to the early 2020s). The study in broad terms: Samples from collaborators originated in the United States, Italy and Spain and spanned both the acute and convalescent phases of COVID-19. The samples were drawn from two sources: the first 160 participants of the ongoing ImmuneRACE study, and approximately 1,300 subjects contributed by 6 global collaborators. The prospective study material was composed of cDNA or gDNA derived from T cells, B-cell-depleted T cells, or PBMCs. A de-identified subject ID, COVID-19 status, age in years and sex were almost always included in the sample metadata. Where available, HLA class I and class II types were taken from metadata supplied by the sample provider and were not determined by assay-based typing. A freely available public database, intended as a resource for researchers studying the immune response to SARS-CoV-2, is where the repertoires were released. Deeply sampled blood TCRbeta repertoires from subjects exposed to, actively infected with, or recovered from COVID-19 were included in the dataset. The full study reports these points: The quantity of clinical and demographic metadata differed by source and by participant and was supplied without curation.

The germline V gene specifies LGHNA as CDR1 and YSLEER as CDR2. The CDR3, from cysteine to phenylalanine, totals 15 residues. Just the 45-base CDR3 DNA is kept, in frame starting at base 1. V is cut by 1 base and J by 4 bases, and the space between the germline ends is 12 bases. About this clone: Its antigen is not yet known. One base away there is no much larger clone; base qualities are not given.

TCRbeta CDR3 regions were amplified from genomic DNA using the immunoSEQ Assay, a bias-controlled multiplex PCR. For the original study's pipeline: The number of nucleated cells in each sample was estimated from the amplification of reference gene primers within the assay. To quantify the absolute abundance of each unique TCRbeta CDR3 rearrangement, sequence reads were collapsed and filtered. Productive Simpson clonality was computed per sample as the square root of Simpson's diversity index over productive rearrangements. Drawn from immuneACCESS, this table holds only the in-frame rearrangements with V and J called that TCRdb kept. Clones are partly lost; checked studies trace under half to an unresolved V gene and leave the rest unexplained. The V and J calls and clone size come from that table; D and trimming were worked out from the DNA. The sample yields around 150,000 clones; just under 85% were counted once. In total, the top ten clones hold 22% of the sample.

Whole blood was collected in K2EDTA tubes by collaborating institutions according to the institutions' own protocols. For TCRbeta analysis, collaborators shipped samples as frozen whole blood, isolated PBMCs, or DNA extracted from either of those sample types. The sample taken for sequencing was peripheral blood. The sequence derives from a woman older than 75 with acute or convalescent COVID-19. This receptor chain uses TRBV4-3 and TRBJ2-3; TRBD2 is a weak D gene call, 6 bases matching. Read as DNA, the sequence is TGCGCCAGCAGCCAAGGTACTAGCAGGGCAGATACGCAGTATTTT. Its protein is CASSQGTSRADTQYF.